The sequence of this T cell receptor beta chain was determined in a study of identical twins. There are 13 residues in the CDR3. TCRdb re-derived calls from the 5' RACE reads in MiXCR, one entry per CDR3 protein. The table includes approximately 300,000 distinct CDR3 sequences, less than 9.5% detected once. This clonotype appeared many times. These data were also filed under a second study, of yellow fever vaccine responses in identical twins.

Sequenced sample: CD8+ T cells sorted from blood. The V gene is TRBV21-1, the J gene TRBJ1-5. TRBV21-1 is termed a pseudogene. The clonotype was recovered from a woman aged 18 to 35 in good health. The CDR3: CASSTGIGQPQHF. For the CDR3, the DNA is TGTGCCAGCAGCACAGGGATTGGCCAGCCCCAGCATTTT.